Sequencing of this T cell receptor (beta chain) was carried out in a study of T cell repertoires in cytomegalovirus infection. MiXCR, run by TCRdb on the reads, gives a single entry per CDR3 protein. The sample yields some 270,000 distinct CDR3 sequences, 15% to 20% seen once. This clonotype was counted a few times. The CDR3 runs to 12 residues. Between the trimmed V and J ends, which lost 3 bases and 4 bases, there was a span of 8 bases. Germline CDR1 SGHDT, CDR2 YYEEEE. The TCR originated in a human donor in good health (CMV status not recorded). Some clones in this sample may be carry-over from other donors' samples. V is TRBV5-6 and J is TRBJ2-7, with D hard to call. The sample consisted of CD8+ T cells from PBMCs. Here the CDR3 reads CASSSDLYEQYF. The DNA of the CDR3 is TGTGCCAGCAGCTCGGATCTTTACGAGCAGTACTTC.